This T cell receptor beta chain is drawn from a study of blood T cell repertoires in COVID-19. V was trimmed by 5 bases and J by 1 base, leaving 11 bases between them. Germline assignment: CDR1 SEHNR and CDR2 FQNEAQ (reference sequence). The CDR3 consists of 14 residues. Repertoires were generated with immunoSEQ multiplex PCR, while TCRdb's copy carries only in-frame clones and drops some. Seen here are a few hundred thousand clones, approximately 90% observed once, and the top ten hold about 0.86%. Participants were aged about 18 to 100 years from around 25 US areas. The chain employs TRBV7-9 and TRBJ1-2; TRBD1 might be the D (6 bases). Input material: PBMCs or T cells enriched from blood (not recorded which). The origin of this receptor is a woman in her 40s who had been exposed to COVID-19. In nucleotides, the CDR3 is TGTGCCAGCAGCGGAGGACAGTTTAACTATGGCTACACCTTC. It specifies CASSGGQFNYGYTF.